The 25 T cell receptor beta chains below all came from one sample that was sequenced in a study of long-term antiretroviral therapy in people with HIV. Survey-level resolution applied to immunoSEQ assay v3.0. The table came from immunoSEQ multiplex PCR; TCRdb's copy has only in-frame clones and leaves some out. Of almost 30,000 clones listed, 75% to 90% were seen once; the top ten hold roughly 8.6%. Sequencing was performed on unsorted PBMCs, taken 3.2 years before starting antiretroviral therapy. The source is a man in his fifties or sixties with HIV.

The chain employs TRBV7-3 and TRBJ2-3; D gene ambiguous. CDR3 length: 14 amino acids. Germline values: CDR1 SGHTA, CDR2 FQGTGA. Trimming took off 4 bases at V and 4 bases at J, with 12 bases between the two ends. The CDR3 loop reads CASSSEPGPDTQYF. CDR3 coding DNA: TGTGCCAGCAGCTCTGAACCGGGCCCAGATACGCAGTATTTT.

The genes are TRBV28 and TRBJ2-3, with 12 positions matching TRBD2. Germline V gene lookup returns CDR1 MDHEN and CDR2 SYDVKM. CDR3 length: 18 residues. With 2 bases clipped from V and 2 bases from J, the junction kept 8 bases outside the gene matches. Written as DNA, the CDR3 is TGTGCCAGCAGTTTAAGGCTAGCGGGGGGGGATTTCACAGATACGCAGTATTTT. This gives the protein CASSLRLAGGDFTDTQYF.

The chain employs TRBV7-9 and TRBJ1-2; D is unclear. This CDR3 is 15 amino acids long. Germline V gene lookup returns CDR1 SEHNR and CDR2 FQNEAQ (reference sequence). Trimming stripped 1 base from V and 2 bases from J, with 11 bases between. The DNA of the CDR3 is TGTGCCAGCAGCTTAGAGGAAGGGTCGAACTATGGCTACACCTTC. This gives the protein CASSLEEGSNYGYTF.

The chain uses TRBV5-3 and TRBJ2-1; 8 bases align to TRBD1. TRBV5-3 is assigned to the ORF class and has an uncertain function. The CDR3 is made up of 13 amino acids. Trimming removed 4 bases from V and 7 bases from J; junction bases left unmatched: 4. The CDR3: CARSGRQGNEQFF. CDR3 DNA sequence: TGTGCCAGAAGCGGCCGACAGGGGAATGAGCAGTTCTTC.

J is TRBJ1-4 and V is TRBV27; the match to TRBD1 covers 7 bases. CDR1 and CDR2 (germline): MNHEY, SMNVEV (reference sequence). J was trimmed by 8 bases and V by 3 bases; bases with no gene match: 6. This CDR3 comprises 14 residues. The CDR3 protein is CASSFARGFEKLFF. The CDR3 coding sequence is TGTGCCAGCAGTTTCGCCAGGGGGTTCGAAAAACTGTTTTTT.

CDR3: CASSRGVYTEAFF. DNA for the CDR3: TGTGCCAGCAGCCGAGGGGTTTACACTGAAGCTTTCTTT. The chain is built from TRBV14 and TRBJ1-1; D is possibly TRBD1 (5 bases). V gave up 4 bases and J gave up 3 bases, with 9 bases separating them. The CDR3 is made up of 13 amino acids. CDR1 is SGHDN, CDR2 FVKESK, per germline.

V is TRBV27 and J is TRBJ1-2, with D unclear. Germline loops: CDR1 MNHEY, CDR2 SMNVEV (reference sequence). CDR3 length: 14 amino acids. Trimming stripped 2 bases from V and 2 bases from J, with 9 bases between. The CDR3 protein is CASSLKGGNYGYTF. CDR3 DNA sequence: TGTGCCAGCAGTTTAAAGGGAGGAAACTATGGCTACACCTTC.

CDR3 coding DNA: TGTGCCAGCAGCTTAGTGGGGACTAGCCGGGTGCAGTATTTT. Its translation is CASSLVGTSRVQYF. The rearrangement uses TRBV7-2 and TRBJ2-3; TRBD2 aligns across 9 bases. Trimming removed 1 base from V and 11 bases from J; junction bases left unmatched: 7. The CDR3 has 14 amino acids. The V gene's germline CDR1 is SGHTA and CDR2 FQGNSA.

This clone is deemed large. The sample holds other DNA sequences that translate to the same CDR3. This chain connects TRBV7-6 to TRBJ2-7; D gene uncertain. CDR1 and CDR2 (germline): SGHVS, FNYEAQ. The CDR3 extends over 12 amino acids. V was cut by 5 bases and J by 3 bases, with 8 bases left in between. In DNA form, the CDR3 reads TGTGCCAGCAGCCTCCGCGGCTACGAGCAGTACTTC. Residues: CASSLRGYEQYF.

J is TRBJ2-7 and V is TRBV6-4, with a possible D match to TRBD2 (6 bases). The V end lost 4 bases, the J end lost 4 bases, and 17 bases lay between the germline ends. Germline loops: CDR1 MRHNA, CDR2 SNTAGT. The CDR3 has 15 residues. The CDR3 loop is CASSVYGEAAYEQYF. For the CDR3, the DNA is TGTGCCAGCAGTGTCTATGGGGAGGCGGCATACGAGCAGTACTTC.

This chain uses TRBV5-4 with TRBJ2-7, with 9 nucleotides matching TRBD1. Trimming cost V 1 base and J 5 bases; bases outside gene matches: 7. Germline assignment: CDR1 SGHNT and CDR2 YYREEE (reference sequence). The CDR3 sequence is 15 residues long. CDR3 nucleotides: TGTGCCAGCAGCTTGCCCGGGACAGGGAAGAACGAGCAGTACTTC. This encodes CASSLPGTGKNEQYF.

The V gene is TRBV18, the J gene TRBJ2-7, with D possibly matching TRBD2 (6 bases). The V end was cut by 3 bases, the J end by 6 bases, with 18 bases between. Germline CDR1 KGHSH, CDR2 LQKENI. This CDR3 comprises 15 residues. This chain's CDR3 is CASSPGGPLDFEQYF. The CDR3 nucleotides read TGTGCCAGCTCACCCGGAGGGCCTCTCGACTTCGAGCAGTACTTC.

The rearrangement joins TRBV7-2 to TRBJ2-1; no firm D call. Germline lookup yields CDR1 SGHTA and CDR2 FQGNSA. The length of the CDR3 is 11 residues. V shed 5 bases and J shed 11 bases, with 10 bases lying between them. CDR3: CASSRRAKQFF. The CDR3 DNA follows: TGTGCCAGCAGCCGCCGGGCTAAGCAGTTCTTC.

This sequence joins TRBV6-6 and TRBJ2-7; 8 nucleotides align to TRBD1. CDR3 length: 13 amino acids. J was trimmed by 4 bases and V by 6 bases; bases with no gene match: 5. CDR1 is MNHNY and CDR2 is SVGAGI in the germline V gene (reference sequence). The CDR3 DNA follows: TGTGCCAGCAGGGGACAGGATAATTACGAGCAGTACTTC. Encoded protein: CASRGQDNYEQYF.

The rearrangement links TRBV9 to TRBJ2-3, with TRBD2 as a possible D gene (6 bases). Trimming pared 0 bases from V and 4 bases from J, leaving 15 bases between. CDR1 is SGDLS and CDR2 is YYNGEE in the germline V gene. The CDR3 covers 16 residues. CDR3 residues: CASSVDWAGGADTQYF. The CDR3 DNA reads TGTGCCAGCAGCGTAGATTGGGCAGGAGGGGCAGATACGCAGTATTTT.

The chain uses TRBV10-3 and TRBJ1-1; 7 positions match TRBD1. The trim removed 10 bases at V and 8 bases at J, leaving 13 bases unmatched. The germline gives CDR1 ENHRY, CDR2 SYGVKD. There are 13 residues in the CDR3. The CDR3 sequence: CATNRGHRSEAFF. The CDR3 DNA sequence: TGTGCCACAAACAGGGGCCACCGTTCGGAAGCTTTCTTT.

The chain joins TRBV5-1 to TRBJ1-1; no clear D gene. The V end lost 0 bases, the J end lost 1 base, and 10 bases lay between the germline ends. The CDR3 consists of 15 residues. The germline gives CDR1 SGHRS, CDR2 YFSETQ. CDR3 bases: TGCGCCAGCAGCTTGGCCTGGACGGAGAACACTGAAGCTTTCTTT. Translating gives CASSLAWTENTEAFF.

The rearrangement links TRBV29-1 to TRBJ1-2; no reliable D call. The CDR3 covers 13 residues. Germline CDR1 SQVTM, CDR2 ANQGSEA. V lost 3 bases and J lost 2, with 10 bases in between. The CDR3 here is CSVEKDGNYGYTF. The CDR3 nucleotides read TGCAGCGTTGAGAAGGACGGAAACTATGGCTACACCTTC.

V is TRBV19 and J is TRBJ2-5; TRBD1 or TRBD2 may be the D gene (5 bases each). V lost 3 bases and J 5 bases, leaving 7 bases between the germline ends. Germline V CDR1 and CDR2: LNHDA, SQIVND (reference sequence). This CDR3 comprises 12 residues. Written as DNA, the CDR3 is TGTGCCAGTAGTATCGAGGGGGAGACCCAGTACTTC. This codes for CASSIEGETQYF.

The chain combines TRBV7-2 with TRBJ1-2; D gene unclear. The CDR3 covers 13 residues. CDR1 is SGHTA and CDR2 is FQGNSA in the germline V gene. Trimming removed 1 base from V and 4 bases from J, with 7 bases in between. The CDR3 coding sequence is TGTGCCAGCAGCTTAGGGTCATCCTATGGCTACACCTTC. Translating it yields CASSLGSSYGYTF.

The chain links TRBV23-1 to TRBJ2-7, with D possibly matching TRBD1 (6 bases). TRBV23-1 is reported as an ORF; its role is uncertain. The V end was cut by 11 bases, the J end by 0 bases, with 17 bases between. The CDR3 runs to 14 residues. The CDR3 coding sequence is TGCGCCCCCCCAGTTGGGGGCGTCTCCTACGAGCAGTACTTC. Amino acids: CAPPVGGVSYEQYF.

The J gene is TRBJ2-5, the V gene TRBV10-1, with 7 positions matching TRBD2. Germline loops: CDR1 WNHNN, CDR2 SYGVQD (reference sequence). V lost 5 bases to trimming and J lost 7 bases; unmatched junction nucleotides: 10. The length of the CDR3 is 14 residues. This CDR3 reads CASSSGAQKGTQYF. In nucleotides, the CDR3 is TGCGCCAGCAGTAGCGGGGCTCAAAAAGGGACCCAGTACTTC.

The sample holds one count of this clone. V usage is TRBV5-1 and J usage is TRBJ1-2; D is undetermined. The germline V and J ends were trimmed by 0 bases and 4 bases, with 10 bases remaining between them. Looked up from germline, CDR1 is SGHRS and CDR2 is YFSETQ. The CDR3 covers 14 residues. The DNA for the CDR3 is TGCGCCAGCAGCTTGGTTTCGGGGTTCTATGGCTACACCTTC. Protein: CASSLVSGFYGYTF.

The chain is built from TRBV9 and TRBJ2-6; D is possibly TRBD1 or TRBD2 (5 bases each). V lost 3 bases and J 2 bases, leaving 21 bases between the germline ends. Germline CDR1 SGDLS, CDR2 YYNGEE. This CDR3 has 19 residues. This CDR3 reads CASSEWFRAGSTGANVLTF. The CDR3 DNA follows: TGTGCCAGCAGCGAGTGGTTTAGGGCAGGGAGTACTGGGGCCAACGTCCTGACTTTC.

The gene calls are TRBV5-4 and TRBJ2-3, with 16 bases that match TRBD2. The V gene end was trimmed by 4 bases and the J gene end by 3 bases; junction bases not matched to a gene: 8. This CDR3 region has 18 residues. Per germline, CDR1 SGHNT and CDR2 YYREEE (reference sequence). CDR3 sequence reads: CASSEGLAGGPRTDTQYF. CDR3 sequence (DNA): TGTGCCAGCAGCGAGGGACTAGCGGGGGGGCCAAGAACAGATACGCAGTATTTT. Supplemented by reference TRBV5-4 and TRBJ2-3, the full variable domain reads ETGVTQSPTHLIKTRGQQVTLRCSSQSGHNTVSWYQQALGQGPQFIFQYYREEENGRGNFPPRFSGLQFPNYSSELNVNALELDDSALYLCASSEGLAGGPRTDTQYFGPGTRLTVL.